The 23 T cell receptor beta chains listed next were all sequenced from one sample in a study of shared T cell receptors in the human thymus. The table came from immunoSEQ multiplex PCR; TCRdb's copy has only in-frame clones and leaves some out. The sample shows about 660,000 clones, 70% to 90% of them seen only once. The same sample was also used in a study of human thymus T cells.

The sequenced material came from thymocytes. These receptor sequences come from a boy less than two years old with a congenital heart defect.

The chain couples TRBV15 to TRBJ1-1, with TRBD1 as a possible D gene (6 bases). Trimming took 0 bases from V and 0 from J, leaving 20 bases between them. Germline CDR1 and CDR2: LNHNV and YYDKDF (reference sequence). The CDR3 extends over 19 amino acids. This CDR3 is CATSREIQGPPWMNTEAFF. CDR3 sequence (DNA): TGTGCCACCAGCAGAGAAATACAGGGTCCGCCCTGGATGAACACTGAAGCTTTCTTT.

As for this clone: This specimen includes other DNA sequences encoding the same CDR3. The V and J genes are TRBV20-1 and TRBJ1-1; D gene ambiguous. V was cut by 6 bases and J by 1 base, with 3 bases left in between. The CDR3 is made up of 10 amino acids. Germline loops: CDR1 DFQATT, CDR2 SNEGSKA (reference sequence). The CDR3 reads CSARNTEAFF. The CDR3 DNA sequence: TGCAGTGCGAGGAACACTGAAGCTTTCTTT.

In DNA, the CDR3 is TGTGCCAGCAGCACTACCGGGACAGGTTACGAGCAGTACTTC. This gives the protein CASSTTGTGYEQYF. The chain is built from TRBV14 and TRBJ2-7; 8 bases align to TRBD1. J lost 4 bases, V lost 5 bases, and 7 bases had no gene match. The CDR3 totals 14 residues. Germline values: CDR1 SGHDN, CDR2 FVKESK.

This CDR3 is CAWSVWDSKETQYF. The CDR3 DNA follows: TGTGCCTGGAGTGTCTGGGACAGCAAAGAGACCCAGTACTTC. This chain connects TRBV30 to TRBJ2-5; 7 positions agree with TRBD1. The V gene end was trimmed by 0 bases and the J gene end by 3 bases; junction bases not matched to a gene: 4. The CDR3 has 14 residues. From germline, CDR1 is GTSNPN and CDR2 SVGIG (reference sequence).

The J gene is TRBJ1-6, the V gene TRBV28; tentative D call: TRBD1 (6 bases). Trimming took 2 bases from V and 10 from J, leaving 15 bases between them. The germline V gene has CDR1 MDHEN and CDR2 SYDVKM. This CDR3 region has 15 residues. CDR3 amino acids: CASSLDLRGQSPLHF. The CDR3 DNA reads TGTGCCAGCAGTTTAGATCTCAGGGGCCAATCACCCCTCCACTTT.

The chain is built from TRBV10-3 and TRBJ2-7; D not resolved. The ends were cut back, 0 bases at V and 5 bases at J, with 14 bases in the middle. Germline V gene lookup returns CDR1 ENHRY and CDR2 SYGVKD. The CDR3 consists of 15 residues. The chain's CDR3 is CAISESYGSQDEQYF. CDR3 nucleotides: TGTGCCATCAGTGAGTCCTACGGTAGCCAAGACGAGCAGTACTTC.

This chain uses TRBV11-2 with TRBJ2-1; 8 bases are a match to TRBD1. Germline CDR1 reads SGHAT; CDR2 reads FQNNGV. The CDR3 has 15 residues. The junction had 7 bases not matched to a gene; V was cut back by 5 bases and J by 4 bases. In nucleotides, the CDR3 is TGTGCCAGCAGCCTAAACAGGGGGAGGTACAATGAGCAGTTCTTC. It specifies CASSLNRGRYNEQFF.

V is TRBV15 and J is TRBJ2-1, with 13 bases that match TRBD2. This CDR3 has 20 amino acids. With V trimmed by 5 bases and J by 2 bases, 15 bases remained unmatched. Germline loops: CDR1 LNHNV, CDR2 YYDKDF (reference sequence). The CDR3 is CATSGIKLAGGFSPYNEQFF. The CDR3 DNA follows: TGTGCCACCAGCGGAATTAAACTAGCGGGAGGGTTTTCCCCCTACAATGAGCAGTTCTTC.

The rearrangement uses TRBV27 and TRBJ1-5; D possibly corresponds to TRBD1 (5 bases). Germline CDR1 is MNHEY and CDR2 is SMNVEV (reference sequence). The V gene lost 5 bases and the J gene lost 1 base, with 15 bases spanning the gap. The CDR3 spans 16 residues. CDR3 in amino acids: CASSPRTLRSNQPQHF. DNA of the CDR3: TGTGCCAGCAGTCCCCGGACACTCCGGAGCAATCAGCCCCAGCATTTT.

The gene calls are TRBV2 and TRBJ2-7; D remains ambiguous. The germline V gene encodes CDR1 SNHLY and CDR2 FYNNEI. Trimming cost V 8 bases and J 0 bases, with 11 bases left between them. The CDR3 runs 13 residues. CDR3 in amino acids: CASQPRYSYEQYF. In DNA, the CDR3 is TGTGCCAGCCAACCGCGGTACTCCTACGAGCAGTACTTC.

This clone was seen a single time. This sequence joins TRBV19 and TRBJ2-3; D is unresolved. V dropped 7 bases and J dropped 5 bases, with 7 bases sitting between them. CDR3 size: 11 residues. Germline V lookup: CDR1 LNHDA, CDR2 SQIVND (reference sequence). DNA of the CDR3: TGTGCCAGTAAAACGGGAGATACGCAGTATTTT. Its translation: CASKTGDTQYF.

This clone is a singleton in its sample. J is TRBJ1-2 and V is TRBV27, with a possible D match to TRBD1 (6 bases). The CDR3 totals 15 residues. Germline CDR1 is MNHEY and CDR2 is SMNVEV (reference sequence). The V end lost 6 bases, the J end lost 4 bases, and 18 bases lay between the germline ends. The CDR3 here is CASRHPWGGPYGYTF. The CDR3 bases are TGTGCCAGCAGGCATCCCTGGGGGGGGCCCTATGGCTACACCTTC.

The CDR3: CATSSRGREAPTDTQYF. CDR3 nucleotide sequence: TGTGCCACCAGCTCTAGGGGGCGGGAGGCCCCCACAGATACGCAGTATTTT. The gene calls are TRBV15 and TRBJ2-3, with D possibly TRBD2 on 8 matching bases. Deletions cut 5 bases from V and 2 bases from J, with 20 bases between. The germline V gene encodes CDR1 LNHNV and CDR2 YYDKDF (reference sequence). The CDR3 length is 17 residues.

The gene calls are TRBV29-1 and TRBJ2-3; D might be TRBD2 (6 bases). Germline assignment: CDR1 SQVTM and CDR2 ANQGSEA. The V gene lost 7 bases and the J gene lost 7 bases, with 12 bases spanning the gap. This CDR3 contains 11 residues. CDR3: CSAGRSYTQYF. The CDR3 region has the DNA TGCAGCGCCGGGAGATCATATACGCAGTATTTT.

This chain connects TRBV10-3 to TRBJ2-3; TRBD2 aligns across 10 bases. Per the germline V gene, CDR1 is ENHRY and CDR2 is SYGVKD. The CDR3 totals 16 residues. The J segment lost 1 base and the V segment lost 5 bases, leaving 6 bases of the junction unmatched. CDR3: CAISRGLASRTDTQYF. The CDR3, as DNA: TGTGCCATCAGTAGGGGACTAGCGTCTCGCACAGATACGCAGTATTTT.

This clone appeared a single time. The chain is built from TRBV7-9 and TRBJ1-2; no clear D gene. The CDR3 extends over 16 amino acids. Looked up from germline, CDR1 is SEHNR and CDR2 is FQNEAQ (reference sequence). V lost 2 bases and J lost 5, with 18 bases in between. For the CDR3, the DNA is TGTGCCAGCAGCTTATATCCGTCAGGTACTCCTTATGGCTACACCTTC. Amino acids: CASSLYPSGTPYGYTF.

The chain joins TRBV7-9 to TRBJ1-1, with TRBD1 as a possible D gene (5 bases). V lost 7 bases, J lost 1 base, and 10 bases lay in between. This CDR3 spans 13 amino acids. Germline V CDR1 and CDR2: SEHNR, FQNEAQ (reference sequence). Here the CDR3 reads CASMGRENTEAFF. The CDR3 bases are TGTGCCAGCATGGGGCGTGAGAACACTGAAGCTTTCTTT. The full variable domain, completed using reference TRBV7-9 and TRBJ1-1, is DTGVSQNPRHKITKRGQNVTFRCDPISEHNRLYWYRQTLGQGPEFLTYFQNEAQLEKSRLLSDRFSAERPKGSFSTLEIQRTEQGDSAMYLCASMGRENTEAFFGQGTRLTVV.

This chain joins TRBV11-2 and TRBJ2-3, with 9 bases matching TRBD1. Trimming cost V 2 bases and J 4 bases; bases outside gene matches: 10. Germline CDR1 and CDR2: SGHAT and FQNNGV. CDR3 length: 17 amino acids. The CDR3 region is CASSLPRPGQGPDTQYF. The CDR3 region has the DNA TGTGCCAGCAGCTTACCCCGTCCGGGACAGGGCCCAGATACGCAGTATTTT.

CDR3 coding DNA: TGCGCCAGCAGCCAAGAAGGTCCAGGGCCCACCGGGGAGCTGTTTTTT. Translated, it gives CASSQEGPGPTGELFF. The chain links TRBV4-3 to TRBJ2-2, with a possible D match to TRBD1 (5 bases). Between the trimmed V and J ends, which lost 0 bases and 4 bases, there was a span of 12 bases. The CDR3 length is 16 residues. Germline V gene sequence: CDR1 LGHNA, CDR2 YSLEER.

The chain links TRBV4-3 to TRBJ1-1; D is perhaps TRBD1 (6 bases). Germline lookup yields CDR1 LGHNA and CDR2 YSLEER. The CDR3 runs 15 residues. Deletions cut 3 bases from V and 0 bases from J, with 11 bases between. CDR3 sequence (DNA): TGCGCCAGCAGCCACGGAAGGGGGATGAACACTGAAGCTTTCTTT. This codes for CASSHGRGMNTEAFF.

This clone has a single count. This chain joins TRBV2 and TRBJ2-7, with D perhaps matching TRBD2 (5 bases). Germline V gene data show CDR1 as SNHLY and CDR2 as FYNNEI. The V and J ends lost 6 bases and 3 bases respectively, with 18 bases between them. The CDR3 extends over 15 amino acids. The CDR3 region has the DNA TGTGCCAGCAGGGGAACGAGGGCACCACACTACGAGCAGTACTTC. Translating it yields CASRGTRAPHYEQYF.

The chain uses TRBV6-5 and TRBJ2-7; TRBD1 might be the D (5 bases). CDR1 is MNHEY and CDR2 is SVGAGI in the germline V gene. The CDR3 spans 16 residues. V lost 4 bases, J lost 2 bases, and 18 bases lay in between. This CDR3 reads CASSSQVHSLPYEQYF. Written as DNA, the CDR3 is TGTGCCAGCAGTTCACAGGTACATTCCCTTCCCTACGAGCAGTACTTC.

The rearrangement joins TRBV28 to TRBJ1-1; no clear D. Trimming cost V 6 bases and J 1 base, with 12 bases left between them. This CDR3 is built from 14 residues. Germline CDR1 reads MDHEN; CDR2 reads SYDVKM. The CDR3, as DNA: TGTGCCAGCAGCCCACTGACTGCGAACACTGAAGCTTTCTTT. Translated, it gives CASSPLTANTEAFF.